These 30 T cell receptor beta chains came from one sample sequenced in a study of shared clonotypes between healthy human individuals. Profiling relied on immunoSEQ multiplex PCR, and the TCRdb table lists in-frame clones only, not all of them. The table includes about 690,000 clones, roughly 91% detected once. The specimen sequenced was memory CD8+ T cells from PBMCs. Noted subset: CD45RO+ cells pooled with CCR7-negative TemRA cells. These receptors were collected from a man aged 18 to 30 in good health. Some clones in this sample may be carry-over from other donors' samples.

This clone was detected once. Other DNA sequences in this specimen translate into the identical CDR3. The V call is TRBV4-1, the J call TRBJ2-1; D is uncertain. This CDR3 has 13 residues. V lost 1 base to trimming and J lost 9 bases, with 10 bases between them. Germline V gene sequence: CDR1 MGHRA, CDR2 YSYEKL. In DNA, the CDR3 is TGCGCCAGCAGCCAAGGGGTCGAAGGTGAGCAGTTCTTC. Protein product: CASSQGVEGEQFF.

This clone was seen once. This chain uses TRBV6-6 with TRBJ2-5; 10 positions match TRBD1. The CDR3 is 16 residues long. Per the germline V gene, CDR1 is MNHNY and CDR2 is SVGAGI (reference sequence). The junction had 11 bases not matched to a gene; V was cut back by 5 bases and J by 5 bases. As DNA, the CDR3 is TGTGCCAGCAGTCCCTGGACAGGGGGTCCCTCGGAGACCCAGTACTTC. Translation gives CASSPWTGGPSETQYF.

CDR3 DNA: TGTGCCAGCAGTTACACCAGGGGGGATACGCAGTATTTT. Its protein is CASSYTRGDTQYF. This sequence joins TRBV6-5 and TRBJ2-3; TRBD1 matches at 7 bases. The CDR3 runs to 13 residues. Germline assignment: CDR1 MNHEY and CDR2 SVGAGI. Trimming cost V 2 bases and J 6 bases; bases outside gene matches: 2.

The chain employs TRBV27 and TRBJ2-1, with D unresolved. This CDR3 is 16 amino acids long. Germline V gene sequence: CDR1 MNHEY, CDR2 SMNVEV (reference sequence). Trimming left V 0 bases short and J 6 bases short, with 15 bases between. The CDR3, as DNA: TGTGCCAGCAGTTTATCGTTCGCCTTAAATCTCAATGAGCAGTTCTTC. Translated: CASSLSFALNLNEQFF.

This sequence joins TRBV6-1 and TRBJ2-4; weak D call: TRBD1 (6 bases). The CDR3 spans 14 residues. Looked up from germline, CDR1 is MNHNS and CDR2 is SASEGT. The V end lost 3 bases, the J end lost 8 bases, and 14 bases lay between the germline ends. The CDR3 sequence is CASSDRQAGDIQYF. The CDR3 DNA reads as TGTGCCAGCAGTGACCGACAGGCCGGGGACATTCAGTACTTC.

The chain couples TRBV10-2 to TRBJ1-5; no clear D. Looked up from germline, CDR1 is WSHSY and CDR2 is SAAADI. V shed 4 bases and J shed 2 bases, with 9 bases lying between them. This CDR3 has 14 residues. CDR3 DNA: TGCGCCAGCAGTGGACAACTTGGCAATCAGCCCCAGCATTTT. This gives the protein CASSGQLGNQPQHF.

J is TRBJ2-7 and V is TRBV28; a weak D match, TRBD2 (5 bases). The V end was cut by 6 bases, the J end by 0 bases, with 9 bases between. The CDR3 is made up of 13 amino acids. Per the germline V gene, CDR1 is MDHEN and CDR2 is SYDVKM. CDR3 coding DNA: TGTGCCAGCAGGAGCGAGGGCTCCTACGAGCAGTACTTC. It codes for CASRSEGSYEQYF. The variable domain in full, with the rest retrieved from reference TRBV28 and TRBJ2-7, is DVKVTQSSRYLVKRTGEKVFLECVQDMDHENMFWYRQDPGLGLRLIYFSYDVKMKEKGDIPEGYSVSREKKERFSLILESASTNQTSMYLCASRSEGSYEQYFGPGTRLTVT.

This chain joins TRBV6-5 and TRBJ2-7; 9 nucleotides match TRBD2. The CDR3 runs to 15 residues. CDR1 and CDR2 (germline): MNHEY, SVGAGI. The J segment lost 5 bases and the V segment lost 4 bases, leaving 9 bases of the junction unmatched. The CDR3 DNA follows: TGTGCCAGCAGTTTCTTGCGGGAGGGCCCAAACGAGCAGTACTTC. Translating gives CASSFLREGPNEQYF.

The V and J genes are TRBV19 and TRBJ1-2; the D gene is possibly TRBD1 (6 bases). Trimming took 4 bases from V and 1 from J, leaving 16 bases between them. Germline V gene data show CDR1 as LNHDA and CDR2 as SQIVND (reference sequence). The length of the CDR3 is 16 residues. The CDR3 nucleotides read TGTGCCAGTAGTACATGGACAGAAGATTTTAACTATGGCTACACCTTC. Protein sequence: CASSTWTEDFNYGYTF. The full variable domain, with the rest looked up from reference TRBV19 and TRBJ1-2, is DGGITQSPKYLFRKEGQNVTLSCEQNLNHDAMYWYRQDPGQGLRLIYYSQIVNDFQKGDIAEGYSVSREKKESFPLTVTSAQKNPTAFYLCASSTWTEDFNYGYTFGSGTRLTVV.

The chain recombines TRBV28 with TRBJ2-3; 8 bases align to TRBD2. The CDR3 is made up of 17 amino acids. V dropped 2 bases and J dropped 1; count of bases not matched to a gene: 8. The germline V gene has CDR1 MDHEN and CDR2 SYDVKM. CDR3 loop: CASSLHHSGTGTDTQYF. The CDR3 DNA reads TGTGCCAGCAGTTTACATCATAGCGGGACCGGCACAGATACGCAGTATTTT.

V gene TRBV4-1 combines with J gene TRBJ2-1; a weak D match, TRBD2 (6 bases). In germline, CDR1 is MGHRA, CDR2 YSYEKL. The CDR3 runs 15 residues. Trimming shortened V by 2 bases and J by 8 bases, and 16 bases separated the two germline ends. CDR3 nucleotides: TGCGCCAGCAGCCAAACAAGACTAGTGGCCCATGAGCAGTTCTTC. Its protein product is CASSQTRLVAHEQFF.

V gene TRBV7-2 combines with J gene TRBJ2-5; 9 nucleotides match TRBD2. The germline V gene has CDR1 SGHTA and CDR2 FQGNSA. The CDR3 length is 15 residues. V shed 1 base and J 7 bases; nucleotides not matched to a gene: 7. The CDR3 coding sequence is TGTGCCAGCAGCTTAGGTCGGCTAGCGGGAACGACCCAGTACTTC. The encoded protein is CASSLGRLAGTTQYF.

This clone was observed a single time. J is TRBJ2-1 and V is TRBV27, with D perhaps matching TRBD2 (5 bases). Germline assignment: CDR1 MNHEY and CDR2 SMNVEV (reference sequence). The CDR3 sequence is 14 residues long. V gave up 6 bases and J gave up 1 base, with 10 bases separating them. Here the CDR3 DNA reads TGTGCCAGCAGACGAGGGAGATCCTACAATGAGCAGTTCTTC. Translated: CASRRGRSYNEQFF.

Concerning this clone: Other DNA sequences in this sample translate to the same CDR3. This chain joins TRBV6-5 and TRBJ2-7; possibly TRBD1 for D (5 bases). The CDR3 spans 13 residues. Germline-derived CDR1 and CDR2 are MNHEY and SVGAGI. Trimming pared 2 bases from V and 3 bases from J, leaving 8 bases between. CDR3 nucleotides: TGTGCCAGCAGTTACAGGCAGGGCTACGAGCAGTACTTC. Protein: CASSYRQGYEQYF.

The genes are TRBV5-5 and TRBJ2-3, with 12 nucleotides matching TRBD2. Germline V gene data show CDR1 as SGHKS and CDR2 as YYEKEE (reference sequence). The CDR3 consists of 17 residues. The V segment lost 0 bases and the J segment 6 bases; nucleotides outside the gene matches: 8. CDR3 protein: CASSLGLAGDLGDTQYF. The DNA of the CDR3 is TGTGCCAGCAGCTTGGGACTAGCGGGAGACCTCGGGGATACGCAGTATTTT.

The CDR3 DNA is TGTGCCAGCAGTTTAGGGACAGGGGGTTCGCCCCAGCATTTT. It is translated as CASSLGTGGSPQHF. The chain has TRBV28 and TRBJ1-5; 11 positions agree with TRBD1. Germline CDR1 is MDHEN and CDR2 is SYDVKM. The CDR3 is 14 amino acids. Losses at the gene ends were 2 bases for V and 9 bases for J; bases not matched to a gene: 3.

This clone was seen repeatedly, ten times or more. The chain links TRBV7-9 to TRBJ2-7; TRBD2 matches at 9 bases. The germline V gene encodes CDR1 SEHNR and CDR2 FQNEAQ (reference sequence). The CDR3 length is 14 residues. Here the CDR3 reads CAARMASGNSEQYF. Written as DNA, the CDR3 is TGTGCAGCACGGATGGCTAGCGGGAATAGCGAGCAGTACTTC.

V gene TRBV18 combines with J gene TRBJ1-5; TRBD1 matches 10 bases. The germline gives CDR1 KGHSH, CDR2 LQKENI. Unmatched junction bases numbered 14, after V lost 4 bases and J lost 2 bases. This CDR3 comprises 19 residues. For the CDR3, the DNA is TGTGCCAGCTCACGACTGTTTTTGGACAGGGGGTTTCGCAATCAGCCCCAGCATTTT. Translating it yields CASSRLFLDRGFRNQPQHF.

This clone was detected once. The chain recombines TRBV5-1 with TRBJ2-1; tentative D call: TRBD1 (5 bases). Germline V CDR1 and CDR2: SGHRS, YFSETQ. Trimming left V 4 bases short and J 7 bases short, with 15 bases between. This CDR3 has 14 amino acids. The CDR3 DNA reads TGCGCCAGCAGCCCTCGGGCAGGGTGGAATGAGCAGTTCTTC. This encodes CASSPRAGWNEQFF.

The chain couples TRBV28 to TRBJ2-1; D may correspond to TRBD1 or TRBD2 (5 bases each). The CDR3 is made up of 16 amino acids. CDR1 and CDR2 from the germline V gene are MDHEN and SYDVKM. V was clipped by 3 bases and J by 1 base, with 13 bases between them. The CDR3 sequence: CASSFPQWGSYNEQFF. The CDR3 DNA is TGTGCCAGCAGTTTTCCCCAGTGGGGGTCCTACAATGAGCAGTTCTTC.

The table lists this clone with a few counts. This rearrangement joins TRBV19 to TRBJ2-3, with TRBD2 matching 8 bases. Germline trimming cut 1 base from V and 4 bases from J; bases unmatched to any gene: 7. The CDR3 covers 16 residues. Germline V gene lookup returns CDR1 LNHDA and CDR2 SQIVND (reference sequence). The CDR3 DNA is TGTGCCAGTAGTATAGGGGCGGGAGGCGACGCAGATACGCAGTATTTT. Translating it yields CASSIGAGGDADTQYF.

J is TRBJ2-7 and V is TRBV9, with TRBD1 identical over 12 bases. Germline V gene data show CDR1 as SGDLS and CDR2 as YYNGEE. The CDR3 runs to 16 residues. The V segment lost 0 bases and the J segment 2 bases; nucleotides outside the gene matches: 3. CDR3 sequence: CASSVDWDRGPYEQYF. Here the CDR3 DNA reads TGTGCCAGCAGCGTAGATTGGGACAGGGGGCCCTACGAGCAGTACTTC.

The chain recombines TRBV28 with TRBJ2-7, with D uncertain. Germline CDR1 MDHEN, CDR2 SYDVKM. The CDR3 is made up of 11 amino acids. The V end was cut by 6 bases, the J end by 3 bases, with 6 bases between. CDR3 nucleotide sequence: TGTGCCAGCAGCAGGAACTACGAGCAGTACTTC. Amino acids: CASSRNYEQYF.

The chain is built from TRBV4-1 and TRBJ2-1; D gene unclear. CDR3 length equals 13 residues. From germline, CDR1 is MGHRA and CDR2 YSYEKL. Trimming took off 4 bases at V and 1 base at J, with 5 bases between the two ends. In DNA form, the CDR3 reads TGCGCCAGCAGCCCGAGATCCTACAATGAGCAGTTCTTC. It codes for CASSPRSYNEQFF.

The V and J genes are TRBV27 and TRBJ2-1, with 11 bases identical to TRBD1. The CDR3 contains 18 residues. V was pared by 4 bases and J by 9 bases, with 17 bases of the junction left unmatched. CDR1 and CDR2 from the germline V gene are MNHEY and SMNVEV (reference sequence). CDR3 nucleotide sequence: TGTGCCAGCAGTTCTAGGGACTCGGACAGGGGGCGGATAGGTGAGCAGTTCTTC. It yields the protein CASSSRDSDRGRIGEQFF.

The CDR3 reads CASSLAFGTAPRDEQYF. The CDR3 nucleotides are TGTGCCAGCAGCTTAGCTTTTGGGACCGCTCCTCGGGACGAGCAGTACTTC. The chain couples TRBV7-8 to TRBJ2-5; perhaps D is TRBD1 or TRBD2 (5 bases each). The J call may be incorrect, as the DNA end agrees better with TRBJ2-7. Germline CDR1 is SGHVS and CDR2 is FQNEAQ. This CDR3 region has 17 residues.

This clone was seen a single time. With a far larger clone one base away, a read error is the likely cause. The rearrangement joins TRBV2 to TRBJ2-2; D is ambiguous. The length of the CDR3 is 15 residues. Between the trimmed V and J ends, which lost 4 bases and 3 bases, there was a span of 12 bases. Germline V gives CDR1 SNHLY, CDR2 FYNNEI. The CDR3 loop is CASSVSRADTGELFF. Here the CDR3 DNA reads TGTGCCAGCAGTGTAAGCCGGGCAGACACCGGGGAGCTGTTTTTT.

The chain has TRBV2 and TRBJ2-3; possibly TRBD2 for D (5 bases). Between the trimmed V and J ends, which lost 7 bases and 5 bases, there was a span of 19 bases. Germline V gene data show CDR1 as SNHLY and CDR2 as FYNNEI. The CDR3 length is 15 residues. CDR3: CASTPGGYTLDTQYF. The CDR3, as DNA: TGTGCCAGCACTCCCGGCGGGTATACACTAGATACGCAGTATTTT.

The chain uses TRBV7-9 and TRBJ2-7; D uncertain. The germline gives CDR1 SEHNR, CDR2 FQNEAQ (reference sequence). This CDR3 contains 12 residues. V gave up 5 bases and J gave up 7 bases, with 12 bases separating them. This CDR3 reads CASSPGWEEQYF. CDR3 in DNA: TGTGCCAGCAGCCCGGGTTGGGAAGAGCAGTACTTC.

The CDR3 sequence: CASSGRDYVSYEQYF. The DNA for the CDR3 is TGTGCCAGCAGTGGACGGGACTATGTATCCTACGAGCAGTACTTC. The J gene is TRBJ2-7, the V gene TRBV6-1, with 7 bases that match TRBD2. CDR1 and CDR2 from the germline V gene are MNHNS and SASEGT. The CDR3 runs 15 residues. V lost 4 bases, J lost 1 base, and 7 bases stayed unmatched.